One sample yielded the 21 T cell receptor beta chains listed below, sequenced in a study of T cell responses to AZD1222 COVID-19 vaccine. Only in-frame clones appear in the TCRdb table, and some are missing; sequencing was by immunoSEQ multiplex PCR. The sample has around 100,000 clones; about 88% are singletons. This material consisted of peripheral blood, taken on day 0 of AZD1222 vaccination. These TCRs come from an adult in good health.

The gene calls are TRBV20-1 and TRBJ2-5; a possible D gene is TRBD2 (5 bases). The CDR3 is made up of 11 amino acids. The V end lost 3 bases, the J end lost 7 bases, and 9 bases lay between the germline ends. Germline CDR1 DFQATT, CDR2 SNEGSKA (reference sequence). The CDR3 DNA reads as TGCAGTGCTAGCGCACGGGGGACCCAGTACTTC. This sequence encodes CSASARGTQYF.

The chain carries TRBV10-3 and TRBJ2-1; D call uncertain. V was pared by 8 bases and J by 2 bases, with 10 bases between. The CDR3 is 13 residues long. CDR1 is ENHRY and CDR2 is SYGVKD in the germline V gene. The DNA for the CDR3 is TGTGCCATCGGTGGATCCCCCTACAATGAGCAGTTCTTC. As protein: CAIGGSPYNEQFF.

This clone appeared a few times. The chain uses TRBV5-1 and TRBJ2-7; tentative D call: TRBD1 (5 bases). Per germline, CDR1 SGHRS and CDR2 YFSETQ. The CDR3 is 15 amino acids. V lost 1 base and J lost 6, with 17 bases in between. In DNA, the CDR3 is TGCGCCAGCAGCTTGACCGAGATCCTCAGGGCCGAGCAGTACTTC. Translation: CASSLTEILRAEQYF.

DNA of the CDR3: TGTGCCTGGAGTCCAGACAGGGTAGGGACTGAAGCTTTCTTT. Translated: CAWSPDRVGTEAFF. The rearrangement joins TRBV30 to TRBJ1-1; the match to TRBD1 covers 7 bases. CDR1 is GTSNPN and CDR2 is SVGIG in the germline V gene (reference sequence). J gave up 5 bases and V 2 bases, and 8 bases lay outside the gene matches. The CDR3 length is 14 residues.

The V gene is TRBV19, the J gene TRBJ1-2; D unclear. CDR1 and CDR2 from the germline V gene are LNHDA and SQIVND (reference sequence). The length of the CDR3 is 15 residues. The germline V and J ends were trimmed by 0 bases and 4 bases, with 12 bases remaining between them. The CDR3 protein is CASSIDITAIYGYTF. CDR3 coding DNA: TGTGCCAGTAGTATAGATATTACAGCGATCTATGGCTACACCTTC.

The J gene is TRBJ1-4, the V gene TRBV15; 11 nucleotides line up with TRBD1. CDR1 and CDR2 from the germline V gene are LNHNV and YYDKDF (reference sequence). J gave up 6 bases and V 0 bases, and 3 bases lay outside the gene matches. This CDR3 has 16 residues. CDR3 DNA: TGTGCCACCAGCAGAGATCCGGGACAGGGGGATGAAAAACTGTTTTTT. Protein sequence: CATSRDPGQGDEKLFF.

This rearrangement joins TRBV5-1 to TRBJ2-7, with unresolved D. The V gene lost 2 bases and the J gene lost 2 bases, with 11 bases spanning the gap. There are 14 residues in the CDR3. Germline CDR1 reads SGHRS; CDR2 reads YFSETQ. CDR3 region: CASSLGNGAYEQYF. CDR3 bases: TGCGCCAGCAGCTTAGGGAACGGTGCCTACGAGCAGTACTTC.

This clone appeared a single time. V and J are TRBV5-4 and TRBJ2-7, with 9 bases identical to TRBD2. Germline assignment: CDR1 SGHNT and CDR2 YYREEE (reference sequence). With V trimmed by 3 bases and J by 2 bases, 6 bases remained unmatched. The CDR3 consists of 15 residues. The CDR3 protein is CASSSGLATTYEQYF. The CDR3 nucleotides are TGTGCCAGCAGCTCCGGACTAGCGACTACCTACGAGCAGTACTTC.

The gene calls are TRBV28 and TRBJ2-5, with 8 bases that match TRBD1. The germline CDR1 and CDR2 sequences are MDHEN and SYDVKM. This CDR3 has 15 residues. Trimming at V came to 6 bases and at J to 4 bases, leaving 10 bases not matched to a gene. CDR3 sequence (DNA): TGTGCCAGCAGGCCGGACAGGGCATCGCGAGAGACCCAGTACTTC. This encodes CASRPDRASRETQYF. Filled out from reference TRBV28 and TRBJ2-5, the complete variable domain reads DVKVTQSSRYLVKRTGEKVFLECVQDMDHENMFWYRQDPGLGLRLIYFSYDVKMKEKGDIPEGYSVSREKKERFSLILESASTNQTSMYLCASRPDRASRETQYFGPGTRLLVL.

This clone was observed once. The chain links TRBV9 to TRBJ2-3, with D perhaps matching TRBD1 or TRBD2 (5 bases each). Germline-derived CDR1 and CDR2 are SGDLS and YYNGEE. CDR3 length: 14 residues. Trimming cost V 4 bases and J 4 bases, with 13 bases left between them. The CDR3 reads CASSHRGRADTQYF. The CDR3 nucleotides read TGTGCCAGCAGCCATCGGGGACGCGCAGATACGCAGTATTTT.

The rearrangement links TRBV9 to TRBJ2-7; possible D gene TRBD2, 6 bases. Germline V gene lookup returns CDR1 SGDLS and CDR2 YYNGEE. The CDR3 totals 15 residues. V was trimmed by 2 bases and J by 0 bases, leaving 12 bases between them. The CDR3 sequence: CASSVLSGSSYEQYF. The CDR3 DNA sequence: TGTGCCAGCAGCGTCTTATCCGGGAGCTCCTACGAGCAGTACTTC. The entire variable domain, with the rest obtained from reference TRBV9 and TRBJ2-7, is as follows: DSGVTQTPKHLITATGQRVTLRCSPRSGDLSVYWYQQSLDQGLQFLIQYYNGEERAKGNILERFSAQQFPDLHSELNLSSLELGDSALYFCASSVLSGSSYEQYFGPGTRLTVT.

The CDR3 region is CASSEGSRGSGELFF. In nucleotides, the CDR3 is TGTGCCAGCAGTGAAGGGAGCCGCGGATCCGGGGAGCTGTTTTTT. This chain uses TRBV2 with TRBJ2-2; D is ambiguous. The CDR3 sequence is 15 residues long. Trimming removed 1 base at V and 6 bases at J, with 12 bases between. CDR1 and CDR2 from the germline V gene are SNHLY and FYNNEI.

This sequence joins TRBV11-2 and TRBJ2-1; D is uncertain. V was shortened by 0 bases and J by 8 bases, with 17 bases between the two germline ends. The CDR3 sequence is 16 residues long. Per the germline V gene, CDR1 is SGHAT and CDR2 is FQNNGV. CDR3 bases: TGTGCCAGCAGCTTAGATTATGGGCCCCCAGGTGATGAGCAGTTCTTC. Translating it yields CASSLDYGPPGDEQFF.

V and J are TRBV19 and TRBJ1-1, with 8 nucleotides matching TRBD1. In germline, CDR1 is LNHDA, CDR2 SQIVND (reference sequence). This CDR3 has 15 amino acids. V was pared by 6 bases and J by 0 bases, with 6 bases of the junction left unmatched. CDR3 amino acids: CASRLGTGLNTEAFF. CDR3 bases: TGTGCCAGTAGGCTCGGGACAGGACTGAACACTGAAGCTTTCTTT.

The genes are TRBV3-1 (or the pseudogene TRBV3-2) and TRBJ2-3; 8 bases agree with TRBD2. V gave up 4 bases and J gave up 0 bases; unmatched junction bases: 18. Germline CDR1 is LGHDT and CDR2 is YNNKEL (reference sequence). This CDR3 region has 20 residues. For the CDR3, the DNA is TGTGCCAGCAGCCGCTTGGAAGTCTTGGCGGGAGGACTTAGCACAGATACGCAGTATTTT. Amino acids: CASSRLEVLAGGLSTDTQYF.

V usage is TRBV4-1 and J usage is TRBJ2-7; 7 nucleotides match TRBD1. This CDR3 comprises 17 residues. The germline CDR1 and CDR2 sequences are MGHRA and YSYEKL. V gave up 2 bases and J gave up 0 bases; unmatched junction bases: 10. CDR3 sequence (DNA): TGCGCCAGCAGCCAACCCTCGCAGGGACAGACCTCCTACGAGCAGTACTTC. It codes for CASSQPSQGQTSYEQYF.

This clone was recorded once. The chain employs TRBV6-5 and TRBJ2-5; 8 bases are shared with TRBD1. V was pared by 0 bases and J by 4 bases, with 4 bases of the junction left unmatched. The CDR3 covers 15 residues. Germline lookup yields CDR1 MNHEY and CDR2 SVGAGI. CDR3 nucleotide sequence: TGTGCCAGCAGTTACTCCGGGACAGGCTTAGAGACCCAGTACTTC. Its protein is CASSYSGTGLETQYF.

This clone has only a few counts. The chain combines TRBV11-2 with TRBJ1-1; 9 bases agree with TRBD1. This CDR3 region has 13 residues. Trimming removed 5 bases from V and 5 bases from J; junction bases left unmatched: 3. CDR1 is SGHAT, CDR2 FQNNGV, per germline. The DNA of the CDR3 is TGTGCCAGCAGCCCCGACAGGGGGACTGAAGCTTTCTTT. It codes for CASSPDRGTEAFF.

The chain carries TRBV19 and TRBJ2-3; 10 bases fit TRBD2. J was trimmed by 6 bases and V by 6 bases; bases with no gene match: 6. Germline V CDR1 and CDR2: LNHDA, SQIVND (reference sequence). The CDR3 is 14 amino acids. The CDR3 DNA reads as TGTGCCAGTAGAGGGACTAGCGCGGCCGATACGCAGTATTTT. Translation: CASRGTSAADTQYF.

The CDR3 loop is CASSEGGEQYF. CDR3 nucleotide sequence: TGTGCCAGCAGTGAAGGAGGGGAGCAGTACTTC. This chain connects TRBV2 to TRBJ2-7, with a tentative D call TRBD2 (5 bases). CDR3 length: 11 residues. V lost 1 base, J lost 7 bases, and 5 bases lay in between. CDR1 is SNHLY and CDR2 is FYNNEI in the germline V gene.

The chain combines TRBV4-1 with TRBJ1-3, with 10 positions matching TRBD1. Germline-derived CDR1 and CDR2 are MGHRA and YSYEKL. The CDR3 covers 17 residues. V shed 4 bases, J shed 1 base, and the junction held 7 bases outside the gene matches. CDR3 protein: CASSPGQGMRSGNTIYF. The CDR3 DNA is TGCGCCAGCAGCCCGGGACAGGGGATGCGGTCTGGAAACACCATATATTTT.